These 8 T cell receptor beta chains originate from one sample sequenced in a study of blood T cell repertoires in COVID-19. TCRdb's table, derived via immunoSEQ multiplex PCR, lists solely in-frame clones and lacks some. This sample has under 200,000 clones, with just over 85% found just once. Sequenced sample: peripheral blood. The source of these receptors is a man in his fifties with active or convalescent COVID-19.

This clone was observed a few times. This chain joins TRBV7-8 and TRBJ1-5; D gene unclear. This CDR3 contains 16 residues. V was shortened by 5 bases and J by 2 bases, with 16 bases between the two germline ends. From germline, CDR1 is SGHVS and CDR2 FQNEAQ. CDR3 nucleotides: TGTGCCAGCAGCGGACCGACATGGGGAGGCAATCAGCCCCAGCATTTT. It codes for CASSGPTWGGNQPQHF.

The chain has TRBV7-2 and TRBJ2-5, with 7 bases aligning to TRBD1. The CDR3 runs to 13 residues. Per germline, CDR1 SGHTA and CDR2 FQGNSA. The V and J ends lost 5 bases and 6 bases, in that order; junction bases with no gene match: 6. CDR3 DNA: TGTGCCAGCAGCACAGGGGTAGGGAAGACCCAGTACTTC. Its translation: CASSTGVGKTQYF.

The count of this clone is one. The chain links TRBV4-1 to TRBJ2-1, with 9 bases lining up with TRBD2. The V and J ends lost 3 bases and 5 bases, in that order; junction bases with no gene match: 8. The V gene's germline CDR1 is MGHRA and CDR2 YSYEKL. The CDR3 runs 16 residues. The CDR3 loop reads CASSQGLAGLNNEQFF. CDR3 in DNA: TGCGCCAGCAGCCAGGGCCTAGCGGGATTGAACAATGAGCAGTTCTTC.

The chain carries TRBV4-1 and TRBJ1-6; 11 bases align to TRBD1. CDR1 and CDR2 (germline): MGHRA, YSYEKL. This CDR3 contains 15 residues. With V trimmed by 4 bases and J by 7 bases, 3 bases remained unmatched. The CDR3 nucleotides read TGCGCCAGCAGCCGGGACAGGGGGTTGAATTCACCCCTCCACTTT. Translation: CASSRDRGLNSPLHF.

The chain recombines TRBV7-2 with TRBJ2-6; 8 bases match TRBD2. This CDR3 is 17 amino acids long. Germline assignment: CDR1 SGHTA and CDR2 FQGNSA. V was clipped by 3 bases and J by 4 bases; unmatched bases: 8. CDR3 in DNA: TGTGCCAGCAGCTTTAGCGGGGAGTTGAGGGGGGCCAACGTCCTGACTTTC. This codes for CASSFSGELRGANVLTF.

V and J are TRBV12-3 or TRBV12-4 and TRBJ2-7; D gene ambiguous. Trimming pared 7 bases from V and 6 bases from J, leaving 10 bases between. CDR3 size: 11 residues. CDR3: CASKTAGEQYF. CDR3 DNA sequence: TGTGCCAGCAAAACTGCCGGCGAGCAGTACTTC.

This clone was detected only once. The V and J genes are TRBV6-5 and TRBJ1-1; 10 bases line up with TRBD1. Germline V gene lookup returns CDR1 MNHEY and CDR2 SVGAGI. This CDR3 region has 15 residues. Trimming took 5 bases from V and 6 from J; bases not matched to a gene: 9. For the CDR3, the DNA is TGTGCCAGCAGTCCGCGGGACAGGGGTTTCGCTGAAGCTTTCTTT. It codes for CASSPRDRGFAEAFF.

This sequence joins TRBV7-2 and TRBJ1-2; 8 nucleotides match TRBD1. V dropped 5 bases and J dropped 2; count of bases not matched to a gene: 7. Per germline, CDR1 SGHTA and CDR2 FQGNSA. There are 15 residues in the CDR3. In nucleotides, the CDR3 is TGTGCCAGCAGCACATTCAGGGGGCCAAACTATGGCTACACCTTC. This encodes CASSTFRGPNYGYTF.